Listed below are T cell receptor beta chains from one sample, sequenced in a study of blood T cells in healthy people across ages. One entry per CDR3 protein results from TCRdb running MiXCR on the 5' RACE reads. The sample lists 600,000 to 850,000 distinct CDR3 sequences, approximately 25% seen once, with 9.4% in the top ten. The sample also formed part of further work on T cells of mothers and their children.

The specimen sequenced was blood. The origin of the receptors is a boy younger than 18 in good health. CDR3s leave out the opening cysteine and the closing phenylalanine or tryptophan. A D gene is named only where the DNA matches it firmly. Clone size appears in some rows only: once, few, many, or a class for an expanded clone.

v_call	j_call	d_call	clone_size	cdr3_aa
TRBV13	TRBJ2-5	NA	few	ASSIAETEQETQY
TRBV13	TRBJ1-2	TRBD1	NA	ASSPNPGGGGYT
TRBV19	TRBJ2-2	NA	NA	ASSFTGLDTGELF
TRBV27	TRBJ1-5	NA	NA	ASTPGGVSNQPQH
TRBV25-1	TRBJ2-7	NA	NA	ATSTSGEQY
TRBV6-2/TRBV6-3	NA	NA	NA	ASSYRGRIVSNEQF
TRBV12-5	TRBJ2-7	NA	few	ASGLGRNNYEQY
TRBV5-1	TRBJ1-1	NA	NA	ASSPSGLVAEAF
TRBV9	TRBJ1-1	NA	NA	ASSVDARTNTEAF
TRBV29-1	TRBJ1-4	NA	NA	SVEDPPEKLF
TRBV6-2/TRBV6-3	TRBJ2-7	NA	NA	ASSPQDRPYEQY
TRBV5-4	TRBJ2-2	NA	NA	ASSSQDRPGELF
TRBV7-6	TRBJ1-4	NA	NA	ASKISTNEKLF
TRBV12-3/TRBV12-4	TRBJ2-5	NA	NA	ASSLEPSNSETQY
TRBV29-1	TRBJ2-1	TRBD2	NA	SVGGSWSYNEQF
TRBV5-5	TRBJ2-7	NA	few	ASSLGATRSYEQY
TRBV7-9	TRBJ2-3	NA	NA	ASSTGQPSHSTDTQY
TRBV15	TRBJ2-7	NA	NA	ATSISGPRDGTYEQY
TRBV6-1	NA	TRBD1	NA	ASSEAWGDRGYEQY
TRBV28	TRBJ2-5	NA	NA	ASSLPGQLLEETQY
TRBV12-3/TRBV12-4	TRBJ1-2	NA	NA	ASSSDMGAYYGYT
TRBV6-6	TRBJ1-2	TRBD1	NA	ASTQQGAGDGYT
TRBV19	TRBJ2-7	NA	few	ASSSEAYYEQY
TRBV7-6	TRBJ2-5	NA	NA	ASSASFRPTSKGRETQY
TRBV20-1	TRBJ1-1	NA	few	SARGTGHTEAF
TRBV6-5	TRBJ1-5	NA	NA	ASSYGAFLLSDNQPQH
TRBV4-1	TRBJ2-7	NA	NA	ASSQQDLTSSYEQY
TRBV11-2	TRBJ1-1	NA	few	ASSSVASKTEAF
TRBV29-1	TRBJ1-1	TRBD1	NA	SVATGGTEAF
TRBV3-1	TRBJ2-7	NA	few	ASSQEGRDRY
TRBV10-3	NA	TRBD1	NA	AIGGTGFHEQY
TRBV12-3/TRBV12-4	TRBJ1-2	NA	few	ASPQREGQGYT
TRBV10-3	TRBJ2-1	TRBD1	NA	AIRGQGINEQF
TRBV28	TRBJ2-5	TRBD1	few	ASRSPTGRQETQY
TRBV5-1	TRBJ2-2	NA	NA	ASSLAVTKNTGELF
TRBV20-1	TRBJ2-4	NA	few	SVHDRNSKNIQY
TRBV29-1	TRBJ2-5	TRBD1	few	STGQGALETQY
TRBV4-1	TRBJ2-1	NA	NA	ASSQEWTAYNEQF
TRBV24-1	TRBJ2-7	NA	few	ATSDSIGDEQY
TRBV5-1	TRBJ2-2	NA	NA	ASQGRELF
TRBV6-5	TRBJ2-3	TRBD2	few	ASSPSGAGGTDTQY
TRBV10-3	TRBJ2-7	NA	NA	AISQTESYEQY
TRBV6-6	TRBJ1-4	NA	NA	ASSYGGVGNEKLF
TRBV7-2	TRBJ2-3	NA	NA	ASSPGTPGDTQY
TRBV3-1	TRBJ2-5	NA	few	ASSLSREVETQY
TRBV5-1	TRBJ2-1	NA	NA	ASSPLRTGTYNEQF
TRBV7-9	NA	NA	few	ASSFPIQGSNEQF
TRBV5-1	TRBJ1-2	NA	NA	ASSGRAPNYGYT
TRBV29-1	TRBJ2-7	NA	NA	SVEAGESYEQY
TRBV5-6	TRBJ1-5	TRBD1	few	ASSLRLRTGGNQPQH
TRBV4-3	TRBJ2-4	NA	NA	ASSQHKQEDIQY
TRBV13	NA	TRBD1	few	ASSSGTGQGEQY
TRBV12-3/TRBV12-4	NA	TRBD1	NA	ASAGQGGNEQF
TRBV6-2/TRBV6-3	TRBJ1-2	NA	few	ASSYSTIANYGYT
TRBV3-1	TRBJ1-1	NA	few	ASSQVQTNTEAF
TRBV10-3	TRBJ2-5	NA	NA	AISDEGGKRETQY
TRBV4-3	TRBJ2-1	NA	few	ASSQDLNGYEF
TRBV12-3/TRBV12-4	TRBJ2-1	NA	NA	ASSLLGPYNEQF
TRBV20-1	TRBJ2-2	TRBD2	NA	SARQPGLAGGNTGELF